The rows below give T cell receptor beta chains drawn from one sample of a study of T cell responses to AZD1222 COVID-19 vaccine. Profiled with immunoSEQ multiplex PCR; TCRdb holds only in-frame clones, not every one. The table lists hundreds of thousands of clones, around 93% of them singletons. Sequenced material: peripheral blood, taken 28 days after the second AZD1222 dose. The receptors stem from an adult who received the AZD1222 COVID-19 vaccine. The CDR3 runs from the conserved cysteine through the conserved F or W. A D gene is named only where the DNA matches it firmly. Part of the rows lack a size; the others show once, few, many or a class for expanded clones.

V gene	J gene	clone size	D gene	CDR3 DNA	CDR3 protein
TRBV7-9	TRBJ1-2	NA	NA	TGTGCCAGTCGGAGGGAGGGAAAGGCCTATGGCTACACCTTC	CASRREGKAYGYTF
TRBV9	TRBJ2-7	NA	TRBD1	TGTGCCAGCAGCCAAACTACTGACAGGGAAATACACGAGCAGTACTTC	CASSQTTDREIHEQYF
TRBV11-2	TRBJ1-1	NA	NA	TGTGCCAGCAGCTTAAGGGGGATAGCTTTCTTT	CASSLRGIAFF
TRBV18	TRBJ2-7	NA	TRBD1	TGTGCCAGCTCCCAGTTGAACAGGGGGACAGGGGTAACCGAGCAGTACTTC	CASSQLNRGTGVTEQYF
TRBV10-1	TRBJ2-5	NA	NA	TGCGCCAGCAGTGAACGGGGGCTTGGGCAAGAGACCCAGTACTTC	CASSERGLGQETQYF
TRBV6-5	TRBJ2-2	NA	NA	TGTGCCACCGGACGGAATACATACACCGGGGAGCTGTTTTTT	CATGRNTYTGELFF
TRBV28	TRBJ1-6	NA	NA	TGTGCCAGCAGTTTGGTTGGGGTTCTGGATTCACCCCTCCACTTT	CASSLVGVLDSPLHF
TRBV7-9	TRBJ1-3	NA	NA	TGTGCCAGCAGCCTCGACAGTCTATCTGGAAACACCATATATTTT	CASSLDSLSGNTIYF
TRBV28	TRBJ1-3	NA	TRBD1	TGTGCCAGCAACCTCAGGGGGGGACCACGAAACACCATATATTTT	CASNLRGGPRNTIYF
TRBV6-4	TRBJ2-5	NA	NA	TGTGCCAGCAGATCCAACCGGACAACACAAGAGACCCAGTACTTC	CASRSNRTTQETQYF
TRBV10-3	TRBJ1-6	NA	NA	TGTGCCATCAGTGAGGGCCTAGGGGCAGGGGAATCACCCCTCCACTTT	CAISEGLGAGESPLHF
TRBV28	TRBJ2-3	NA	NA	TGTGCCAGCAGCCCACCAGGGGCAGATACGCAGTATTTT	CASSPPGADTQYF
TRBV27	TRBJ2-7	NA	NA	TGTGCCAGCAGTCAGCCGAGGAGGGAGAGGGACGAGCAGTACTTC	CASSQPRRERDEQYF
TRBV28	TRBJ2-7	NA	NA	TGTGCCAGCAGGCCTAACAGGTACCACGAGCAGTACTTC	CASRPNRYHEQYF
TRBV6-5	TRBJ2-1	NA	TRBD2	TGTGCCAGCAGGACCAGCGGGAGGTTTTCCAATGAGCAGTTCTTC	CASRTSGRFSNEQFF
TRBV14	TRBJ2-6	NA	NA	TGTGCCAGCAGCCAAACGGGGGCTGCAAGCAACGTCCTGACTTTC	CASSQTGAASNVLTF
TRBV4-1	TRBJ2-2	once	NA	TGCGCCAGCAGCCAAGTAACCTACTGGGGGACCGGGGAGCTGTTTTTT	CASSQVTYWGTGELFF
TRBV6-5	TRBJ2-1	NA	NA	TGTGCCAGCAGTCCTCGGGGGGCCGCTGACAATGAGCAGTTCTTC	CASSPRGAADNEQFF
TRBV7-3	TRBJ1-1	once	NA	TGTGCCAGCAGCCCCGGGGACGGCACTGAAGCTTTCTTT	CASSPGDGTEAFF
TRBV2	TRBJ2-3	NA	TRBD2	TGTGCCAGCAGTGAAGCGCTTTGGCGGGGGGGGACAGATACGCAGTATTTT	CASSEALWRGGTDTQYF
TRBV28	TRBJ2-7	NA	TRBD2	TGTGCAACCGGCACTAGCGGGGAAGTATACGAGCAGTACTTC	CATGTSGEVYEQYF
TRBV3-1/TRBV3-2	TRBJ1-1	NA	NA	TGTGCCAGCAGCCAAGGGTCAGTCGGGGAGGCTTTCTTT	CASSQGSVGEAFF
TRBV7-9	TRBJ2-7	NA	NA	TGTGCCAGCAGTTTTTCCTACGAGCAGTACTTC	CASSFSYEQYF
TRBV5-4	TRBJ2-3	NA	TRBD1	TGTGCCAGCAGCTCGGGACAGGGAAGCACAGATACGCAGTATTTT	CASSSGQGSTDTQYF
TRBV27	TRBJ2-5	NA	TRBD1	TGTGCCAGCAGCCCGACAGGGTCCCAGACCCAGTACTTC	CASSPTGSQTQYF
TRBV6-2/TRBV6-3	TRBJ2-7	NA	NA	TGTGCCAGCAGTTACTGGGGCAGGGGGGCCCACGAGCAGTACTTC	CASSYWGRGAHEQYF
TRBV6-5	TRBJ2-7	once	NA	TGTGCCAGCAGTTACCTCCGGAATGCGGGGGAGCAGTACTTC	CASSYLRNAGEQYF
TRBV3-1/TRBV3-2	TRBJ1-1	NA	NA	TGTGCCAGCAGCCAGCTCACTGAAGCTTTCTTT	CASSQLTEAFF
TRBV6-5	TRBJ1-3	NA	TRBD1	TGTGCCAGCAGTTACTATCAGGGGGCTGGAAACACCATATATTTT	CASSYYQGAGNTIYF
TRBV28	TRBJ1-5	NA	NA	TGTGCCAGCAGAGGTTCCAGGGAAGGGAATCAGCCCCAGCATTTT	CASRGSREGNQPQHF
TRBV3-1/TRBV3-2	TRBJ1-1	once	TRBD1	TGTGCCAGCAGTCGGGCAGGGGGGAACACTGAAGCTTTCTTT	CASSRAGGNTEAFF
TRBV5-4	TRBJ2-7	NA	TRBD2	TGTGCCAGCAGCTTAGGTGGTAGCGGGGGGTCCTACGAGCAGTACTTC	CASSLGGSGGSYEQYF
TRBV9	TRBJ2-7	NA	NA	TGTGCCAGCAGCGTAGAGGCAGGGGATGCAGCGCAGTACTTC	CASSVEAGDAAQYF
TRBV5-6	TRBJ1-2	NA	TRBD1	TGTGCCAGCAGCTTGGGTCAGGGGGCCTATGGCTACACCTTC	CASSLGQGAYGYTF
TRBV7-8	TRBJ2-7	few	TRBD2	TGTGCCAGCAGTCCCCCTAGCGGCTACGAGCAGTACTTC	CASSPPSGYEQYF
TRBV6-6	TRBJ1-4	NA	NA	TGTGCCAGCAGTTCCCCCTGGGACGAAAATGAAAAACTGTTTTTT	CASSSPWDENEKLFF
TRBV6-5	TRBJ2-1	NA	NA	TGTGCCAGCAGTCCCCCTGGGTCCTACAATGAGCAGTTCTTC	CASSPPGSYNEQFF
TRBV10-3	TRBJ2-1	NA	TRBD1	TGTGCCATCAGTGACCCGCGGGACAGGGCTAATGAGCAGTTCTTC	CAISDPRDRANEQFF
TRBV7-9	TRBJ1-3	once	NA	TGTGCCAGCAGCTTAAAAGGGTATGAACTAAACTCTGGAAACACCATATATTTT	CASSLKGYELNSGNTIYF
TRBV7-2	TRBJ2-1	NA	NA	TGTGCCAGCAGCTTAGGTGGGGCCGCAAATGAGCAGTTCTTC	CASSLGGAANEQFF
TRBV5-1	TRBJ2-1	NA	TRBD1	TGCGCCAGCAGCCCCGGACAGGGGGCCTTCTATGAGCAGTTCTTC	CASSPGQGAFYEQFF
TRBV10-2	TRBJ1-4	NA	NA	TGCGCCAGCAGGCAGGGAGGGGAAAAACTGTTTTTT	CASRQGGEKLFF
TRBV20-1	TRBJ1-5	NA	NA	TGCAGTGCTAGTAGGGGGGATGGCAATCAGCCCCAGCATTTT	CSASRGDGNQPQHF
TRBV7-2	TRBJ1-2	NA	NA	TGTGCCAGCAGCTTAGGCGGAACGGCTTTATATGGCTACACCTTC	CASSLGGTALYGYTF
TRBV18	TRBJ2-7	NA	TRBD2	TGTGCCAGCTCCCCGAGGGGAGGGAACGAGCAGTACTTC	CASSPRGGNEQYF
TRBV4-1	TRBJ1-4	few	NA	TGCGCCAGCAGCCAAGTAAGGCCGGAAAAACTGTTTTTT	CASSQVRPEKLFF
TRBV28	TRBJ2-7	NA	NA	TGTGCCAGCGGACAAAGTTATAGGGGGGCGGAGTACTTC	CASGQSYRGAEYF
TRBV7-8	TRBJ2-7	NA	TRBD2	TGTGCCAGCAGCACACCGGGACTAGCGGGAGCGGGTGCCGGCGAGCAGTACTTC	CASSTPGLAGAGAGEQYF
TRBV11-2	TRBJ2-2	NA	NA	TGTGCCAGCAGCCCATACCCGGCCGGGGAGCTGTTTTTT	CASSPYPAGELFF
TRBV5-4	TRBJ2-1	NA	NA	TGTGCCAGCAGAGGTGGTGGATCCTACAATGAGCAGTTCTTC	CASRGGGSYNEQFF
TRBV10-3	TRBJ2-1	NA	TRBD2	TGTGCCATCAGAGCCGGGACTAGCGGGAGAACGGGGAATGAGCAGTTCTTC	CAIRAGTSGRTGNEQFF
TRBV28	TRBJ2-1	NA	TRBD2	TGTGCCAGCAGTCCCCCAGGTAGCGGGAGGAACGAGCAGTTCTTC	CASSPPGSGRNEQFF
TRBV19	TRBJ2-1	NA	NA	TGTGCCAGTAGTGGGACACACTCCTACAATGAGCAGTTCTTC	CASSGTHSYNEQFF
TRBV9	TRBJ1-5	few	TRBD1	TGTGCCACCATGACAGGGGACTTGATGGGCAATCAGCCCCAGCATTTT	CATMTGDLMGNQPQHF
TRBV5-4	TRBJ2-3	NA	TRBD2	TGTGCCAGCACCCCGAATAGCGGGGGAAGCACAGATACGCAGTATTTT	CASTPNSGGSTDTQYF
TRBV4-1	TRBJ2-7	NA	TRBD1	TGCGCCAGCAGCCGGGACAGCACCTACGAGCAGTACTTC	CASSRDSTYEQYF
TRBV18	TRBJ1-5	once	NA	TGTGCCAGCTCACCCCAGGGGAGTAGCAATCAGCCCCAGCATTTT	CASSPQGSSNQPQHF
TRBV7-2	TRBJ2-7	NA	TRBD1	TGTGCCAGCAGCTTAGGGGGACAGGGGAGGGACGAGCAGTACTTC	CASSLGGQGRDEQYF
TRBV6-5	TRBJ1-1	NA	NA	TGTGCCAGCAGTACCTTGGAAGGGTCTGAAGCTTTCTTT	CASSTLEGSEAFF